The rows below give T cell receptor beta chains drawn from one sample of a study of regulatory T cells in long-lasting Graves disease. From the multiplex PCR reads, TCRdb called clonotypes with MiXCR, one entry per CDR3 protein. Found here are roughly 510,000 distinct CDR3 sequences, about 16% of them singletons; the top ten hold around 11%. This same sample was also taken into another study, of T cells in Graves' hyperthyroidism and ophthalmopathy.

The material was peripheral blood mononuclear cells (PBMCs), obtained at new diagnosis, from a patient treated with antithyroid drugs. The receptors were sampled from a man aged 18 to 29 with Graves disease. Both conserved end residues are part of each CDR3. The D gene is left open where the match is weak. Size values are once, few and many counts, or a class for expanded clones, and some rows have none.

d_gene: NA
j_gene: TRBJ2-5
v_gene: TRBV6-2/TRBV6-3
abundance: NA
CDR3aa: CASSYSTRRETQYF
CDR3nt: TGTGCCAGCAGTTACTCGACAAGGCGGGAGACCCAGTACTTC

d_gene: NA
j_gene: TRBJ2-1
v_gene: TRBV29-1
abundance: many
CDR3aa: CSVAQGINEQFF
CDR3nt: TGCAGCGTTGCCCAGGGGATAAATGAGCAGTTCTTC

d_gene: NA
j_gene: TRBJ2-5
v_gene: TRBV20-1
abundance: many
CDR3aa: CSADEGGETQYF
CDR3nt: TGCAGTGCCGACGAAGGAGGAGAGACCCAGTACTTC

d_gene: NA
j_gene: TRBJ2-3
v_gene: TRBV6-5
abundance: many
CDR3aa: CASSYSTMFTQGTDTQYF
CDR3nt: TGTGCCAGCAGTTACTCGACGATGTTCACTCAAGGCACAGATACGCAGTATTTT

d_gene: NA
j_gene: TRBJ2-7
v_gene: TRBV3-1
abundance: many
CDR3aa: CASSQESGLTYEQYF
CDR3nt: TGTGCCAGCAGCCAAGAATCCGGACTGACCTACGAGCAGTACTTC

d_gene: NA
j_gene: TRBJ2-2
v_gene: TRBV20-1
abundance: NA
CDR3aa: CSAITLESGELFF
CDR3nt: TGCAGTGCCATTACACTAGAATCCGGGGAGCTGTTTTTT

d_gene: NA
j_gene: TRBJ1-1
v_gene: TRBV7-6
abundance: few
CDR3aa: CASSPHLGTEADTEAFF
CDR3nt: TGTGCCAGCAGCCCACACCTCGGAACCGAGGCGGACACTGAAGCTTTCTTT

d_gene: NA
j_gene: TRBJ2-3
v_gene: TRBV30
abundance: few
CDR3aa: CAWSGPARDTQYF
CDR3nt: TGTGCCTGGAGTGGACCGGCTAGGGATACGCAGTATTTT

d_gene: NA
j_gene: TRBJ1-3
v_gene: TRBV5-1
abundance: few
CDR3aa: CASSPDGEPGNTIYF
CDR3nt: TGCGCCAGCAGCCCCGACGGGGAACCTGGAAACACCATATATTTT

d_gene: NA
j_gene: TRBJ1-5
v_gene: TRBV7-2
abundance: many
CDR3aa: CASTPLRGQPQHF
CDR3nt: TGTGCCAGCACCCCCCTTAGGGGACAGCCCCAGCATTTT

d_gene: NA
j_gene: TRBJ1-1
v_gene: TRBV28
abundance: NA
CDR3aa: CASIGGMNTEAFF
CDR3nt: TGTGCCAGCATTGGGGGGATGAACACTGAAGCTTTCTTT

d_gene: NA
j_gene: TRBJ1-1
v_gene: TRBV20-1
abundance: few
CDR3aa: CSAKGRSTEAFF
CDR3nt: TGCAGTGCTAAGGGCAGGTCCACTGAAGCTTTCTTT

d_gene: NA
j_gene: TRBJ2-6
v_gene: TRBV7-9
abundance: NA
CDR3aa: CVSSSTLGSGANVLTF
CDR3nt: TGTGTCAGCAGTTCTACACTCGGGAGTGGGGCCAACGTCCTGACTTTC

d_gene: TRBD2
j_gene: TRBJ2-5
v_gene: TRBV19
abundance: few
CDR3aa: CASSMELSGGLAEETQYF
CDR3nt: TGTGCCAGTAGTATGGAACTCAGTGGGGGACTAGCGGAAGAGACCCAGTACTTC

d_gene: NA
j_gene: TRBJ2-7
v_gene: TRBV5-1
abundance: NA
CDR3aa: CASSLGSPGGPYEQYF
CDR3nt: TGCGCCAGCAGCTTAGGGAGCCCCGGCGGCCCCTACGAGCAGTACTTC

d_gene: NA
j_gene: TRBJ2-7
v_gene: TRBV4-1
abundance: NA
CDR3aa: CASSQVPDSYEQYF
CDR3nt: TGCGCCAGCAGCCAAGTCCCGGACAGCTACGAGCAGTACTTC

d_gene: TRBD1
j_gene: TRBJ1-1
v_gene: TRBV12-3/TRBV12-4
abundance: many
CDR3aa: CASRGQGAWTEAFF
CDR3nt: TGTGCCAGCAGGGGACAGGGAGCGTGGACTGAAGCTTTCTTT

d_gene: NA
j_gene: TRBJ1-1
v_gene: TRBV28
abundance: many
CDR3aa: CASSFSLDRPNTEAFF
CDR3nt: TGTGCCAGCAGTTTTAGCCTCGACAGACCGAACACTGAAGCTTTCTTT